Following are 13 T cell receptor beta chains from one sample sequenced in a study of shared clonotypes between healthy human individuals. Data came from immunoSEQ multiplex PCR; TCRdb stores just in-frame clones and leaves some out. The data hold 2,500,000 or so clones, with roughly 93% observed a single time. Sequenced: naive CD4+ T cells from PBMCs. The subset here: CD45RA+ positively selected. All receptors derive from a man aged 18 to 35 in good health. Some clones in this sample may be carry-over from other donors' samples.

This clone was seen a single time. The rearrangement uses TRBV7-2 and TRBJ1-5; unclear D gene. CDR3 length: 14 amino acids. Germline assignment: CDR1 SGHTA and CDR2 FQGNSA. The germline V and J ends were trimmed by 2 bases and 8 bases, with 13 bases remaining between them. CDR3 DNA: TGTGCCAGCAGCTTAAGACATCATATCGAGCCCCAGCATTTT. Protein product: CASSLRHHIEPQHF.

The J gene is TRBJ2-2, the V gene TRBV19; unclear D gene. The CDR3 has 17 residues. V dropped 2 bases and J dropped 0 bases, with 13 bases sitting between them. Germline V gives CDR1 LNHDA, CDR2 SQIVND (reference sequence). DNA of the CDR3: TGTGCCAGTAGTATAAGGTGGGGTTCTGCGAACACCGGGGAGCTGTTTTTT. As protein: CASSIRWGSANTGELFF. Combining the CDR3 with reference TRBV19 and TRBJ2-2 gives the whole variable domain DGGITQSPKYLFRKEGQNVTLSCEQNLNHDAMYWYRQDPGQGLRLIYYSQIVNDFQKGDIAEGYSVSREKKESFPLTVTSAQKNPTAFYLCASSIRWGSANTGELFFGEGSRLTVL.

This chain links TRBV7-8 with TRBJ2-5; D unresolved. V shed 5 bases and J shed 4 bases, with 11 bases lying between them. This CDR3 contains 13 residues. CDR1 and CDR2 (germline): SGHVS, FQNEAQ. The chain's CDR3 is CASSGRYPETQYF. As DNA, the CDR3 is TGTGCCAGCAGCGGAAGGTACCCAGAGACCCAGTACTTC.

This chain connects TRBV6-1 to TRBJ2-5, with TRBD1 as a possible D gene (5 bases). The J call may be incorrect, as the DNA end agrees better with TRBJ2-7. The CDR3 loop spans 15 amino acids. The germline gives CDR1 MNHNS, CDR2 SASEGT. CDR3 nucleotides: TGTGCCAGCAGTGAAGCGGGAATGACAGACCCCGAGCAGTACTTC. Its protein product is CASSEAGMTDPEQYF.

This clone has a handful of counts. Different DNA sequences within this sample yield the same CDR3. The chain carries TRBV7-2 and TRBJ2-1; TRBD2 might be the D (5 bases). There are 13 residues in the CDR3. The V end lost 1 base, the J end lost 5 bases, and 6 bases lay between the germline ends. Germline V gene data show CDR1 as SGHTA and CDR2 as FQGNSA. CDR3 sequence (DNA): TGTGCCAGCAGCTTAGGCGGGCACAATGAGCAGTTCTTC. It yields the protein CASSLGGHNEQFF.

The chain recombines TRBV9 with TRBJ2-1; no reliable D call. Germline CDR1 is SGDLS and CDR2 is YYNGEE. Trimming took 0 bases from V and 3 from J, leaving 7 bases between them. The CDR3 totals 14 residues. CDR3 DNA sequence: TGTGCCAGCAGCGTAGGCCCCATCTACAATGAGCAGTTCTTC. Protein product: CASSVGPIYNEQFF.

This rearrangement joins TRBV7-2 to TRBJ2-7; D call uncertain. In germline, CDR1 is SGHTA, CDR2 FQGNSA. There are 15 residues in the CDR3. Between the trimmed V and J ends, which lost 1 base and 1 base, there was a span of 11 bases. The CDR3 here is CASSLERFGSYEQYF. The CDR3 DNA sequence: TGTGCCAGCAGCTTAGAACGCTTCGGGTCCTACGAGCAGTACTTC.

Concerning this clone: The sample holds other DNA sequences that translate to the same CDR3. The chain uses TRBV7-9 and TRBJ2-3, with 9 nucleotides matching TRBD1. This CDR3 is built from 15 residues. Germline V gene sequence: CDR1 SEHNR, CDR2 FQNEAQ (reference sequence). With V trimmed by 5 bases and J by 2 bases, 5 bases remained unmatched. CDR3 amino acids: CASSPGQGSTDTQYF. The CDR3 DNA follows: TGTGCCAGCAGCCCCGGACAGGGGTCCACAGATACGCAGTATTTT.

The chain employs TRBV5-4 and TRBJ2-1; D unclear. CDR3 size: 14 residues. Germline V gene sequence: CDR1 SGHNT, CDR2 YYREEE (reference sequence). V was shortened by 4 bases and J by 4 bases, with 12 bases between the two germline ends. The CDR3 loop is CASSPRTGYNEQFF. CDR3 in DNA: TGTGCCAGCAGCCCCAGGACCGGTTACAATGAGCAGTTCTTC. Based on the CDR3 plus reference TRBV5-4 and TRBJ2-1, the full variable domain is ETGVTQSPTHLIKTRGQQVTLRCSSQSGHNTVSWYQQALGQGPQFIFQYYREEENGRGNFPPRFSGLQFPNYSSELNVNALELDDSALYLCASSPRTGYNEQFFGPGTRLTVL.

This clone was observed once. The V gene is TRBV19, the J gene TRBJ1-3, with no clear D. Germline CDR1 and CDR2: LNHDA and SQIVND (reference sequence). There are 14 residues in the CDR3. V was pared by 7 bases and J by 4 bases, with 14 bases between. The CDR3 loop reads CASTPSSAGNTIYF. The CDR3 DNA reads TGTGCCAGTACCCCCTCGAGTGCGGGAAACACCATATATTTT.

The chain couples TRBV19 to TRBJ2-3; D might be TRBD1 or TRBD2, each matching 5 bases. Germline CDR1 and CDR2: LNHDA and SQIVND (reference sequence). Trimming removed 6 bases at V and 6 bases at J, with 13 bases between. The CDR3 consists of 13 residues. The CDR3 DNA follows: TGTGCCAGTAGGAGGGGAACCCGGGATACGCAGTATTTT. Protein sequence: CASRRGTRDTQYF.

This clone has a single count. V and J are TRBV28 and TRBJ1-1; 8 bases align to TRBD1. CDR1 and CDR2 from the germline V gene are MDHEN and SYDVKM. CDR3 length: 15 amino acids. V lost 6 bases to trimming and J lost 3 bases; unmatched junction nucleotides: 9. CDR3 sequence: CASSPTGVGYTEAFF. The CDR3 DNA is TGTGCCAGCAGCCCGACAGGGGTGGGTTACACTGAAGCTTTCTTT. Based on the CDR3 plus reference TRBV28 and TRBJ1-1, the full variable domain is DVKVTQSSRYLVKRTGEKVFLECVQDMDHENMFWYRQDPGLGLRLIYFSYDVKMKEKGDIPEGYSVSREKKERFSLILESASTNQTSMYLCASSPTGVGYTEAFFGQGTRLTVV.

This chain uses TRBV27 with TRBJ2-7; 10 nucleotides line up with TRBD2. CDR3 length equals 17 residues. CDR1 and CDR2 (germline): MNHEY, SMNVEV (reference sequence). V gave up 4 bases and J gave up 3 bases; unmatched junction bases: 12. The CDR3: CASSSGLADTKGYEQYF. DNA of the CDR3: TGTGCCAGCAGTTCCGGACTAGCGGATACTAAGGGCTACGAGCAGTACTTC.